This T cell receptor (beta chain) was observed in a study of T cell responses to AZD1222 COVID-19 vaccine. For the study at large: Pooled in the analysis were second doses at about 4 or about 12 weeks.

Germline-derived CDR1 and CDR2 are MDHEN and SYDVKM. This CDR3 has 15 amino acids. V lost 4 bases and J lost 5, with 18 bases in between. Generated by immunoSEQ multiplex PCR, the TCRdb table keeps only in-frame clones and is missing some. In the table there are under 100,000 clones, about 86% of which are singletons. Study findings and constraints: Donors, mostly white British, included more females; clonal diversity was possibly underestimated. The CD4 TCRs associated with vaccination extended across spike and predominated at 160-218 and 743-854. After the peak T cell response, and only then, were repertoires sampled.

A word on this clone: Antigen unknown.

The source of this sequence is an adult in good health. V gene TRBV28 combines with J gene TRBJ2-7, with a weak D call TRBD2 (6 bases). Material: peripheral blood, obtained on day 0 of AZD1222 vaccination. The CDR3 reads CASSSGRGQGDEQYF. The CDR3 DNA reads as TGTGCCAGCAGTTCCGGGCGGGGTCAGGGAGACGAGCAGTACTTC.